The clone carrying this T cell receptor beta chain turned up a few times. What it binds is not known. The source of the sample is a study of read filtering for tumor transcriptome and immune sequencing. Study context: Per sample, TCR-region reads ranged about 4 to 11 million by IR-seq, roughly 80 to 1273 by RNA-seq.

At the time of active disease, bone marrow was collected from every patient. Regarding the study as a whole: Sorted CD138-negative bone marrow cells were not purified T cells. Correlation between methods rose after single-read clonotypes were removed.

From roughly 400 ng of RNA, a library with molecular barcoded alpha/delta and beta/gamma adaptors was made. One entry per CDR3 protein results from TCRdb running MiXCR on the reads. Of 20,000 to 30,000 distinct CDR3 sequences in the sample, approximately 22% were seen once. Source material: a population of CD138-negative cells sorted from bone marrow. The source is a donor at least 40 years old with multiple myeloma.

The CDR3 DNA reads TGTGCCAGCAGCCAAGAGGATCTATCTAACTATGGCTACACCTTC. It encodes CASSQEDLSNYGYTF. The chain joins TRBV14 to TRBJ1-2; unclear D gene. The germline CDR1 and CDR2 sequences are SGHDN and FVKESK. CDR3 size: 15 residues. Trimming left V 0 bases short and J 0 bases short, with 8 bases between.